This TCR beta chain was sequenced in a study of blood T cell repertoires in COVID-19. About the study: Italy, Spain and the United States were the sources of the convalescent and acute COVID-19 samples. T cells, B-cell-depleted T cells, or PBMCs supplied cDNA or gDNA.

The germline V gene has CDR1 SGHDN and CDR2 FVKESK. This CDR3 has 15 amino acids. V dropped 1 base and J dropped 2 bases, with 11 bases sitting between them. Original data processing: Reference gene primer amplification yielded estimated nucleated cell counts. Assay used: immunoSEQ multiplex PCR; TCRdb lists only in-frame clones, some missing. The V and J calls and the clone size are those of that table, but D and trimming were determined from the DNA. The table records about 65,000 clones, about 81% of them present only once. The chain joins TRBV14 to TRBJ1-1; no clear D. The sequence derives from a man older than 75 with acute or convalescent COVID-19. Sample: peripheral blood. CDR3 coding DNA: TGTGCCAGCAGCCAAGGGCGGTTGAGCAACACTGAAGCTTTCTTT. Translation: CASSQGRLSNTEAFF.